This T cell receptor (beta chain) was identified during a study of blood T cell repertoires in COVID-19. Looking at the study overall: Nucleic acid was either cDNA or gDNA, and it came from T cells, B-cell-depleted T cells, or PBMCs.

The CDR3 extends over 13 amino acids. CDR1 is GTSNPN and CDR2 is SVGIG in the germline V gene (reference sequence). V lost 3 bases, J lost 5 bases, and 10 bases lay in between. Produced via immunoSEQ multiplex PCR; TCRdb's table is partial and in-frame only. The data show under 150,000 clones, approximately 84% seen once. The rearrangement links TRBV30 to TRBJ1-4; a weak D match, TRBD1 (6 bases). The TCR sequence derives from a woman in her 40s with acute or convalescent COVID-19. The sequencing input was peripheral blood. CDR3 in DNA: TGTGCCTGGAGCCGGGACACGAATGAAAAACTGTTTTTT. Translated: CAWSRDTNEKLFF. Full variable domain (rest looked up from reference TRBV30 and TRBJ1-4): SQTIHQWPATLVQPVGSPLSLECTVEGTSNPNLYWYRQAAGRGLQLLFYSVGIGQISSEVPQNLSASRPQDRQFILSSKKLLLSDSGFYLCAWSRDTNEKLFFGSGTQLSVL.